The 14 T cell receptor beta chains presented below share a single source sample, sequenced in a study of CD8+ T cells in alopecia areata. Extracted RNA was reverse transcribed into cDNA, the sequencing template. The data were produced by immunoSEQ multiplex PCR, yet TCRdb's version contains in-frame clones alone and is incomplete. The table has around 180,000 clones, just under 65% seen once. Stated treatment: oral pan-JAK inhibitor, 5-10 mg twice daily. Material: CD4+ T cells sorted from blood, obtained at week 49, from a patient treated with tofacitinib. Every receptor here comes from a human donor with alopecia areata.

The chain couples TRBV18 to TRBJ2-4, with D maybe TRBD1 (5 bases). The V and J ends lost 5 bases and 3 bases respectively, with 17 bases between them. Germline values: CDR1 KGHSH, CDR2 LQKENI. The CDR3 is made up of 16 amino acids. The CDR3 sequence is CASSSQGKLGKNIQYF. The CDR3 DNA is TGTGCCAGCTCATCCCAGGGAAAATTAGGCAAAAACATTCAGTACTTC. The variable domain in full, completed from reference TRBV18 and TRBJ2-4, reads NAGVMQNPRHLVRRRGQEARLRCSPMKGHSHVYWYRQLPEEGLKFMVYLQKENIIDESGMPKERFSAEFPKEGPSILRIQQVVRGDSAAYFCASSSQGKLGKNIQYFGAGTRLSVL.

This clone was observed a few times. The rearrangement joins TRBV7-3 to TRBJ2-6; a possible D gene is TRBD2 (5 bases). CDR1 SGHTA and CDR2 FQGTGA come from the germline V gene. Trimming removed 5 bases from V and 2 bases from J, with 10 bases in between. CDR3 length: 15 amino acids. The CDR3 nucleotides read TGTGCCAGCAGCCCCGGACTGGCTGGGGCCAACGTCCTGACTTTC. Protein product: CASSPGLAGANVLTF.

The chain links TRBV29-1 to TRBJ2-3; tentative D call: TRBD1 (5 bases). The germline gives CDR1 SQVTM, CDR2 ANQGSEA. V shed 4 bases and J shed 6 bases, with 14 bases lying between them. The CDR3 is 13 amino acids. The DNA for the CDR3 is TGCAGCGTTGTTTCTTCTGGGGCCGATACGCAGTATTTT. It codes for CSVVSSGADTQYF.

The chain links TRBV19 to TRBJ1-2, with D tentatively TRBD1 (6 bases). CDR1 LNHDA and CDR2 SQIVND come from the germline V gene (reference sequence). The CDR3 consists of 14 residues. V was pared by 3 bases and J by 4 bases, with 12 bases between. In DNA, the CDR3 is TGTGCCAGTAGTATGAACAGGGTGGGCTATGGCTACACCTTC. It codes for CASSMNRVGYGYTF.

This clone came up a few times. This rearrangement joins TRBV27 to TRBJ1-2; tentatively, D is TRBD1 (5 bases). V was clipped by 3 bases and J by 5 bases, with 19 bases between them. Germline-derived CDR1 and CDR2 are MNHEY and SMNVEV (reference sequence). This CDR3 comprises 16 residues. The CDR3 region is CASSFQPPTAIYGYTF. DNA for the CDR3: TGTGCCAGCAGTTTCCAACCCCCGACAGCGATATATGGCTACACCTTC.

The chain has TRBV30 and TRBJ2-3, with D maybe TRBD2 (5 bases). CDR1 and CDR2 from the germline V gene are GTSNPN and SVGIG (reference sequence). The CDR3 extends over 12 amino acids. V dropped 1 base and J dropped 4 bases, with 6 bases sitting between them. CDR3 protein: CAWSARADTQYF. The CDR3 DNA reads as TGTGCCTGGAGTGCGAGGGCAGATACGCAGTATTTT.

This chain joins TRBV5-4 and TRBJ2-3; D is undetermined. This CDR3 has 13 amino acids. Germline V gives CDR1 SGHNT, CDR2 YYREEE (reference sequence). V was clipped by 0 bases and J by 3 bases, with 5 bases between them. The CDR3 loop reads CASSLDSTDTQYF. The CDR3 bases are TGTGCCAGCAGCTTGGACAGTACAGATACGCAGTATTTT.

The chain couples TRBV30 to TRBJ2-7; D remains unclear. The CDR3 sequence is 14 residues long. Germline CDR1 reads GTSNPN; CDR2 reads SVGIG (reference sequence). V was pared by 5 bases and J by 2 bases, with 16 bases between. The CDR3 sequence is CAWGPDIPTYEQYF. CDR3 DNA: TGTGCCTGGGGACCCGACATACCAACCTACGAGCAGTACTTC.

V gene TRBV30 combines with J gene TRBJ2-6; D unclear. V was cut by 2 bases and J by 11 bases, with 7 bases left in between. This CDR3 comprises 11 residues. Germline CDR1 and CDR2: GTSNPN and SVGIG (reference sequence). The CDR3 nucleotides are TGTGCCTGGAGTAAGGTTGACGTCCTGACTTTC. It codes for CAWSKVDVLTF. The full variable domain, in which reference TRBV30 and TRBJ2-6 provide the parts outside the CDR3, is SQTIHQWPATLVQPVGSPLSLECTVEGTSNPNLYWYRQAAGRGLQLLFYSVGIGQISSEVPQNLSASRPQDRQFILSSKKLLLSDSGFYLCAWSKVDVLTFGAGSRLTVL.

This clone was seen only a few times. The chain recombines TRBV29-1 with TRBJ2-5, with D possibly being TRBD1 or TRBD2 (5 bases each). V dropped 7 bases and J dropped 5 bases, with 14 bases sitting between them. The CDR3 loop spans 12 amino acids. Germline-derived CDR1 and CDR2 are SQVTM and ANQGSEA. The CDR3 DNA is TGCAGCGGGGGACCTTCGGGGGAGACCCAGTACTTC. Protein: CSGGPSGETQYF. Drawing the rest from reference TRBV29-1 and TRBJ2-5, the complete variable domain is SAVISQKPSRDICQRGTSLTIQCQVDSQVTMMFWYRQQPGQSLTLIATANQGSEATYESGFVIDKFPISRPNLTFSTLTVSNMSPEDSSIYLCSGGPSGETQYFGPGTRLLVL.

This clone appeared once. The chain links TRBV7-3 to TRBJ1-6; D unclear. The CDR3 has 14 residues. V lost 2 bases and J lost 8, with 10 bases in between. Germline values: CDR1 SGHTA, CDR2 FQGTGA. CDR3 nucleotide sequence: TGTGCCAGCAGCTTAGGGCTTGGCCATTCACCCCTCCACTTT. Protein product: CASSLGLGHSPLHF.

This clone was recorded once. This chain uses TRBV5-6 with TRBJ1-2; TRBD1 agrees at 8 bases. The V and J ends lost 4 bases and 3 bases, in that order; junction bases with no gene match: 2. The length of the CDR3 is 13 residues. In germline, CDR1 is SGHDT, CDR2 YYEEEE. The CDR3, as DNA: TGTGCCAGCAGCGCGGACAGGGACTATGGCTACACCTTC. Residues: CASSADRDYGYTF.

With regard to this clone: One end of the junction is discordant with germline, which a read error may explain. This chain joins TRBV6-5 and TRBJ1-6; no clear D gene. This CDR3 region has 15 residues. In germline, CDR1 is MNHEY, CDR2 SVGAGI. This chain's CDR3 is CASSYGQPYTSPLHF. CDR3 nucleotide sequence: TGTGCCAGCAGTTACGGGCAGCCCTATACTTCACCCCTCCACTTT.

The CDR3 sequence is CASSFTQGGLSEAFF. The CDR3 DNA is TGCGCCAGCAGCTTTACACAGGGAGGGTTGTCTGAAGCTTTCTTT. The chain couples TRBV5-1 to TRBJ1-1, with D possibly TRBD1 on 6 matching bases. Trimming took 2 bases from V and 6 from J, leaving 17 bases between them. In germline, CDR1 is SGHRS, CDR2 YFSETQ. The CDR3 length is 15 residues.